These 15 T cell receptor beta chains originate from one sample sequenced in a study of shared clonotypes between healthy human individuals. Libraries were prepared by immunoSEQ multiplex PCR; TCRdb keeps only in-frame clonotypes and omits some of them. The sample lists about 2.4 million clones, 90% to 95% seen once, with around 0.14% in the top ten. Material for sequencing was naive CD4+ T cells sorted from blood. Documented subset: CD45RA+ positively selected. These receptor sequences come from a man in his late teens or twenties in good health.

The gene calls are TRBV6-1 and TRBJ1-6; weak D call: TRBD1 (6 bases). CDR3 size: 15 residues. CDR1 is MNHNS, CDR2 SASEGT, per germline. V was cut by 6 bases and J by 0 bases, with 9 bases left in between. The CDR3 DNA is TGTGCCAGCAGGGACAGCCTCTCCTATAATTCACCCCTCCACTTT. Translating it yields CASRDSLSYNSPLHF.

The chain carries TRBV25-1 and TRBJ2-5; D gene ambiguous. Trimming left V 9 bases short and J 2 bases short, with 16 bases between. The CDR3 has 14 residues. CDR1 is MGHDK and CDR2 is SYGVNS in the germline V gene. CDR3 sequence: CASHPAGPQETQYF. The CDR3, as DNA: TGTGCCAGTCACCCGGCAGGACCTCAAGAGACCCAGTACTTC.

This chain joins TRBV10-2 and TRBJ2-1; D may be TRBD2 (5 bases). CDR1 is WSHSY and CDR2 is SAAADI in the germline V gene. The CDR3 length is 12 residues. V was shortened by 10 bases and J by 7 bases, with 14 bases between the two germline ends. CDR3 in amino acids: CATSGPGNEQFF. CDR3 nucleotides: TGCGCCACAAGCGGTCCCGGGAATGAGCAGTTCTTC.

The chain recombines TRBV6-1 with TRBJ2-7, with a possible D match to TRBD1 (6 bases). CDR3 length: 14 residues. V was cut by 5 bases and J by 5 bases, with 16 bases left in between. Germline CDR1 reads MNHNS; CDR2 reads SASEGT. Here the CDR3 DNA reads TGTGCCAGCAGTCGGGACACAAAGGTCCACGAGCAGTACTTC. Protein sequence: CASSRDTKVHEQYF.

This clone was seen only once. V is TRBV6-5 and J is TRBJ2-5; D may be TRBD2 (5 bases). Trimming took 6 bases from V and 4 from J, leaving 12 bases between them. Germline-derived CDR1 and CDR2 are MNHEY and SVGAGI. The CDR3 has 13 amino acids. This CDR3 is CASRGAPGETQYF. The CDR3 DNA follows: TGTGCCAGCAGGGGAGCCCCCGGAGAGACCCAGTACTTC.

This clone was detected only once. One end of the junction varies from germline; a read error may be responsible. The chain has TRBV20-1 and TRBJ2-5; TRBD2 is a possible D gene (5 bases). Per germline, CDR1 DFQATT and CDR2 SNEGSKA (reference sequence). This CDR3 is 10 amino acids long. Here the CDR3 DNA reads TGCAGTGCCAGCCGGGAATCCGCGGACTTC. Protein product: CSASRESADF.

The CDR3 spells CASRPKTDGETQYF. CDR3 nucleotide sequence: TGTGCCAGCAGGCCAAAAACAGACGGAGAGACCCAGTACTTC. This chain links TRBV5-5 with TRBJ2-5; D is uncertain. Trimming left V 5 bases short and J 4 bases short, with 15 bases between. The length of the CDR3 is 14 residues. The germline V gene encodes CDR1 SGHKS and CDR2 YYEKEE (reference sequence). Based on the CDR3 plus reference TRBV5-5 and TRBJ2-5, the full variable domain is DAGVTQSPTHLIKTRGQQVTLRCSPISGHKSVSWYQQVLGQGPQFIFQYYEKEERGRGNFPDRFSARQFPNYSSELNVNALLLGDSALYLCASRPKTDGETQYFGPGTRLLVL.

This sequence joins TRBV29-1 and TRBJ1-1; D may be TRBD1 (5 bases). V was trimmed by 3 bases and J by 3 bases, leaving 11 bases between them. The CDR3 spans 13 residues. Germline V CDR1 and CDR2: SQVTM, ANQGSEA. CDR3 sequence reads: CSVEEARDTEAFF. DNA of the CDR3: TGCAGCGTTGAGGAGGCCAGGGACACTGAAGCTTTCTTT.

Of note for this clone: Other DNA sequences within the sample encode an identical CDR3. The chain employs TRBV5-1 and TRBJ1-1; D perhaps matches TRBD1 (5 bases). Germline V gene data show CDR1 as SGHRS and CDR2 as YFSETQ. The CDR3 consists of 13 residues. Trimming removed 4 bases from V and 1 base from J, with 8 bases in between. Here the CDR3 DNA reads TGCGCCAGCAGCCCGGGGACGAACACTGAAGCTTTCTTT. Its translation: CASSPGTNTEAFF.

The CDR3, as DNA: TGTGCCAGCAGCCCTAGCGGAGACTCCTACGAGCAGTACTTC. It specifies CASSPSGDSYEQYF. The chain recombines TRBV28 with TRBJ2-5; TRBD2 matches 7 bases. The J call may be in error: the DNA end matches TRBJ2-7 better. Germline V gives CDR1 MDHEN, CDR2 SYDVKM. The CDR3 is 14 residues long.

The chain couples TRBV27 to TRBJ1-2; no clear D gene. From germline, CDR1 is MNHEY and CDR2 SMNVEV (reference sequence). This CDR3 region has 14 residues. The germline V and J ends were trimmed by 5 bases and 2 bases, with 12 bases remaining between them. The CDR3 coding sequence is TGTGCCAGCAGTCCGGTAGCCACGAACTATGGCTACACCTTC. It yields the protein CASSPVATNYGYTF.

This chain links TRBV27 with TRBJ2-7, with a weak D call TRBD1 (5 bases). In germline, CDR1 is MNHEY, CDR2 SMNVEV (reference sequence). Trimming took off 6 bases at V and 3 bases at J, with 18 bases between the two ends. The CDR3 covers 15 residues. DNA for the CDR3: TGTGCCAGCAGCACCTTGTCCAGGGCCCACTACGAGCAGTACTTC. The encoded protein is CASSTLSRAHYEQYF.

Remarks on this clone: The junction departs from the called germline gene at one end, perhaps through a read error. This chain connects TRBV18 to TRBJ1-2; no clear D gene. From germline, CDR1 is KGHSH and CDR2 LQKENI. CDR3 size: 14 residues. CDR3 DNA sequence: TGTGCCACCTCATTAACGGAACAGTACTATGGCTACACCTTC. Its translation: CATSLTEQYYGYTF.

The gene calls are TRBV27 and TRBJ2-7; D gene ambiguous. The CDR3 totals 14 residues. The germline V gene has CDR1 MNHEY and CDR2 SMNVEV (reference sequence). V dropped 3 bases and J dropped 0 bases, with 9 bases sitting between them. The CDR3 region is CASSFRQASYEQYF. The CDR3 DNA sequence: TGTGCCAGCAGTTTTAGGCAGGCCTCCTACGAGCAGTACTTC.

The CDR3 loop is CASSFGAPEQETQYF. The CDR3 nucleotides read TGTGCCAGCAGCTTCGGGGCCCCGGAACAAGAGACCCAGTACTTC. The V and J genes are TRBV11-3 and TRBJ2-5, with D possibly called TRBD1 or TRBD2 (5 bases each). Trimming took off 3 bases at V and 2 bases at J, with 13 bases between the two ends. CDR3 length: 15 residues. CDR1 SGHNT and CDR2 YENEEA come from the germline V gene.